This T cell receptor beta chain emerged from a study of response to subunit inactivated influenza vaccine. The CDR3 totals 13 residues. Trimming removed 0 bases from V and 9 bases from J, with 12 bases in between. Germline V gene lookup returns CDR1 GTSNPN and CDR2 SVGIG (reference sequence). TCRdb re-called the RT-PCR reads with MiXCR, one entry per CDR3 protein. The sample consists of 550,000 to 800,000 distinct CDR3 sequences, 15% to 18% of them appearing once. Notes on the study in general: Each seasonal influenza vaccination recruits few new T cells, the authors suggested.

At least ten counts were recorded for this clonotype. Antigen unknown. This clonotype was obtained from a man in his fifties who received an inactivated influenza vaccine. The source material was PBMCs from blood, sampled roughly 12 days after vaccination. The J gene is TRBJ2-1, the V gene TRBV30; tentatively, D is TRBD2 (6 bases). DNA for the CDR3: TGTGCCTGGAGTGTAAGGGGACTCAGTGAGCAGTTCTTC. Translation: CAWSVRGLSEQFF.